A selection of T cell receptor beta chains follows, all from one sample in a study of sequential checkpoint blockade in melanoma. Assay: immunoSEQ multiplex PCR; the TCRdb copy retains only in-frame clones and omits some. There are roughly 8,800 clones in the sample; around 71% occur only once, and 20% to 30% lies in the top ten. Here the sequenced sample was CD8+ T cells sorted from blood (inferred from file names), taken from a patient given nivolumab and ipilimumab in sequence. These TCRs come from a human donor with melanoma. The CDR3 runs from the conserved cysteine through the conserved F or W. A D gene is named only where the DNA matches it firmly. Clone size is given for some rows only: seen once, a few or many times, or a class if the clone is expanded.

TRBV4-3	TRBJ2-6	18	NA	NA	TGCGCCAGCAGCCAATCTTTACAGGGCGTCTCTGGGGCCAACGTCCTGACTTTC	CASSQSLQGVSGANVLTF
TRBV13	TRBJ1-1	15	NA	NA	TGTGCCAGCAGCTTAGGGTCAAGCATGAACACTGAAGCTTTCTTT	CASSLGSSMNTEAFF
TRBV28	TRBJ2-7	16	TRBD2	NA	TGTGCCAGCAGTTTATGGACTAGCGGGAGCTCCTACGAGCAGTACTTC	CASSLWTSGSSYEQYF
TRBV4-3	TRBJ1-1	16	TRBD1	NA	TGCGCCAGCAGCCAAGATGCTCCAGGGGGCAGCACTGAAGCTTTCTTT	CASSQDAPGGSTEAFF
TRBV19	TRBJ2-1	14	NA	NA	TGTGCCAGTAGTAAGGGCGGGGACTACAATGAGCAGTTCTTC	CASSKGGDYNEQFF
TRBV14	TRBJ2-2	16	NA	NA	TGTGCCAGCAGCCAAGAGGGCGGGACGAACACCGGGGAGCTGTTTTTT	CASSQEGGTNTGELFF
TRBV7-7	TRBJ2-5	13	TRBD2	NA	TGTGCTAGCAGCGGGGACTGGGAGAGGACCCAGTACTTC	CASSGDWERTQYF
TRBV7-9	TRBJ2-2	16	TRBD1	once	TGTGCCAGCAGCTTACCCGGGACAGGGGACACCGGGGAGCTGTTTTTT	CASSLPGTGDTGELFF
TRBV9	TRBJ1-2	17	NA	NA	TGTGCCAGCAGCGTAGGGTCAGGGGCGATGGAGGTCGATGGCTACACCTTC	CASSVGSGAMEVDGYTF
TRBV9	TRBJ2-6	17	NA	NA	TGTGCCAGCAGCCCAGAGGGGGGGGGCTTCGGGGCCAACGTCCTGACTTTC	CASSPEGGGFGANVLTF
TRBV4-3	TRBJ2-7	15	NA	NA	TGCGCCAGCAGCCAAGATTTGCGGGACTCCTACGAGCAGTACTTC	CASSQDLRDSYEQYF
TRBV27	TRBJ2-1	14	NA	NA	TGTGCCAGCAGTTTAGCAACGCAGGGCAATGAGCAGTTCTTC	CASSLATQGNEQFF
TRBV11-2	TRBJ1-3	14	TRBD1	few	TGTGCCAGCAGAACAGGGGGACCTGGAAACACCATATATTTT	CASRTGGPGNTIYF
TRBV10-3	TRBJ2-1	13	NA	NA	TGTGCCATCAGTGAAACTAGATACAATGAGCAGTTCTTC	CAISETRYNEQFF
TRBV6-5	TRBJ1-1	14	TRBD1	NA	TGTGCCAGCAGTCGGACAGGGGCCTACACTGAAGCTTTCTTT	CASSRTGAYTEAFF
TRBV2	TRBJ1-5	15	NA	NA	TGTGCCAGCAGTGATATAGGGGTGAGCAATCAGCCCCAGCATTTT	CASSDIGVSNQPQHF
TRBV28	TRBJ1-4	15	TRBD1	few	TGTGCCAGCAGTCGCCTGACAGGGAAGGGTGAAAAACTGTTTTTT	CASSRLTGKGEKLFF
TRBV5-1	TRBJ2-1	16	TRBD2	NA	TGCGCCAGCAGCTTGGCTGGACTAGCGGGTGACAATGAGCAGTTCTTC	CASSLAGLAGDNEQFF
TRBV6-5	TRBJ1-2	13	NA	NA	TGTGCCAGCAGTTTGACAGCTAACTATGGCTACACCTTC	CASSLTANYGYTF